This T cell receptor (beta chain) was profiled in a study of blood T cell repertoires in COVID-19. Study-wide context: Acute-phase and convalescent COVID-19 samples originated in the United States, Italy and Spain.

Assay: immunoSEQ multiplex PCR; the TCRdb copy retains only in-frame clones and omits some. The sample lists 100,000 or so clones; over 75% were seen once. Germline CDR1 SGHKS, CDR2 YYEKEE (reference sequence). The CDR3 consists of 14 residues. V gave up 4 bases and J gave up 6 bases; unmatched junction bases: 4. Sequencing was performed on peripheral blood. The source of this sequence is a human donor in a cohort sampled during active COVID-19. V usage is TRBV5-5 and J usage is TRBJ1-2; 12 bases are a match to TRBD1. The CDR3 here is CASSHGTGGDGYTF. The CDR3 region has the DNA TGTGCCAGCAGCCACGGGACAGGGGGCGATGGCTACACCTTC.